The following is a T cell receptor beta chain sequence with its context. Its antigen remains unidentified. This CDR3 has 12 residues. CDR1 SGHDT and CDR2 YYEEEE come from the germline V gene. Between the trimmed V and J ends, which lost 1 base and 2 bases, there was a span of 4 bases. TRB rearrangements spanning V, D and J were amplified using mixed TRB-A/B primers. MiXCR, applied by TCRdb to the multiplex PCR reads, yields one record per CDR3 protein. Counted here are fewer than 20,000 distinct CDR3 sequences, about 50% occurring once; the ten biggest clones make up 10% to 13%. This entry belongs to a study of T cell repertoires in aging, cancer and after chemotherapy. Overall study context: Millions of TCR reads were in the whole dataset.

Amplification of TCR beta used genomic DNA extracted from peripheral blood. Regarding the study as a whole: In healthy donors, age-related TCR diversity loss mainly reflected lost richness.

Sequenced: blood. The rearrangement links TRBV5-6 to TRBJ2-7; no firm D call. The sequence came from a human donor in good health. The CDR3 loop reads CASSLTTYEQYF. The CDR3, as DNA: TGTGCCAGCAGCTTGACAACCTACGAGCAGTACTTC.